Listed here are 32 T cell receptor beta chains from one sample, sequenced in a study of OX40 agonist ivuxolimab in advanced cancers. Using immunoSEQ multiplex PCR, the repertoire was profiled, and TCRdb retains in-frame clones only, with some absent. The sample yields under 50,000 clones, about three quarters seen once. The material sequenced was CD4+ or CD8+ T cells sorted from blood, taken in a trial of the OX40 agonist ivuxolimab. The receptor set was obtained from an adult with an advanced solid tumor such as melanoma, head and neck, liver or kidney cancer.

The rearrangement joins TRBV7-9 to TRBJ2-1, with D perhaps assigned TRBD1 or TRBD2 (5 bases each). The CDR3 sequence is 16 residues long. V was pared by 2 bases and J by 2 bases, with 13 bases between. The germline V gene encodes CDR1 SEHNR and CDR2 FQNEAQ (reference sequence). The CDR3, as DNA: TGTGCCAGCAGCTTAACTTCGGGACCCACCTACAATGAGCAGTTCTTC. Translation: CASSLTSGPTYNEQFF.

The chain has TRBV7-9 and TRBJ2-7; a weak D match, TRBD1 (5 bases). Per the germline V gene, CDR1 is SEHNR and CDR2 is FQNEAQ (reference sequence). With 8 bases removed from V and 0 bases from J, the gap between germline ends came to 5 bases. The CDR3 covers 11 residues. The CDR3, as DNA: TGTGCCAGCGACAGCTCCTACGAGCAGTACTTC. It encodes CASDSSYEQYF. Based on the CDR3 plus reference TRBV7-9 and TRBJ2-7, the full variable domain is DTGVSQNPRHKITKRGQNVTFRCDPISEHNRLYWYRQTLGQGPEFLTYFQNEAQLEKSRLLSDRFSAERPKGSFSTLEIQRTEQGDSAMYLCASDSSYEQYFGPGTRLTVT.

This CDR3 reads CASSWGGESYNSPLHF. The CDR3 nucleotides are TGCGCCAGCAGCTGGGGCGGAGAATCATATAATTCACCCCTCCACTTT. The chain combines TRBV5-1 with TRBJ1-6; TRBD1 might be the D (5 bases). The V end was cut by 3 bases, the J end by 4 bases, with 14 bases between. Germline loops: CDR1 SGHRS, CDR2 YFSETQ. CDR3 length equals 16 residues.

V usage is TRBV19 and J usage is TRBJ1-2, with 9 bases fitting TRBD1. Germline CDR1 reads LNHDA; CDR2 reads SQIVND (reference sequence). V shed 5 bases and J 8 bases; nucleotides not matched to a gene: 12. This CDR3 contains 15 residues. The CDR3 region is CASSLSMGQGRGYTF. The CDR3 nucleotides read TGTGCCAGTAGTCTTTCTATGGGACAGGGAAGGGGCTACACCTTC.

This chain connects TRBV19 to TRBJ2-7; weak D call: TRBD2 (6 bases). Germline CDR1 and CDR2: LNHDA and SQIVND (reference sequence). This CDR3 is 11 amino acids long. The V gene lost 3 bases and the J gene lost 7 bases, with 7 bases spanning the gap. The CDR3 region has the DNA TGTGCCAGTAGTATCCGGGGGGAGCAGTACTTC. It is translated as CASSIRGEQYF. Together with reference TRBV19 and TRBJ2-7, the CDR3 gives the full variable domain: DGGITQSPKYLFRKEGQNVTLSCEQNLNHDAMYWYRQDPGQGLRLIYYSQIVNDFQKGDIAEGYSVSREKKESFPLTVTSAQKNPTAFYLCASSIRGEQYFGPGTRLTVT.

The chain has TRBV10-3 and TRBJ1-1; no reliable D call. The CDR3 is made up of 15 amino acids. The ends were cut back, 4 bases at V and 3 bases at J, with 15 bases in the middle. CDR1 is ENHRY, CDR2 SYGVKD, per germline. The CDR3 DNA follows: TGTGCCATCAGTGGGGCCGCCAGGTTAGACACTGAAGCTTTCTTT. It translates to CAISGAARLDTEAFF.

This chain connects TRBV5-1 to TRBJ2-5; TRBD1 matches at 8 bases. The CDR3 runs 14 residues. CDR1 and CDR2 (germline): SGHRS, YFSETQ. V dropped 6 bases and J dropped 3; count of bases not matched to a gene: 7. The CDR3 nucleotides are TGCGCCAGCAAGAAGGGACAGGTTGAAGAGACCCAGTACTTC. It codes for CASKKGQVEETQYF.

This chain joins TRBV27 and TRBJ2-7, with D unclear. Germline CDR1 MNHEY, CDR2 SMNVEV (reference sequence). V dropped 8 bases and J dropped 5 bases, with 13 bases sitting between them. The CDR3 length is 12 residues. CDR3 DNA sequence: TGTGCCAGCTCTCCTCTAGGGAACGAGCAGTACTTC. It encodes CASSPLGNEQYF.

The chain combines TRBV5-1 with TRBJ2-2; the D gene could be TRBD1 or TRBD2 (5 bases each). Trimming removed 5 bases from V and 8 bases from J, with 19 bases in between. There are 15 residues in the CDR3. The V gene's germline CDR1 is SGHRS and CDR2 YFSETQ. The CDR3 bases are TGCGCCAGCAGTTCCGGGACCCCTCTGTCAGGGGAGCTGTTTTTT. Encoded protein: CASSSGTPLSGELFF. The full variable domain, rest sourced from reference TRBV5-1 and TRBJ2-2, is KAGVTQTPRYLIKTRGQQVTLSCSPISGHRSVSWYQQTPGQGLQFLFEYFSETQRNKGNFPGRFSGRQFSNSRSEMNVSTLELGDSALYLCASSSGTPLSGELFFGEGSRLTVL.

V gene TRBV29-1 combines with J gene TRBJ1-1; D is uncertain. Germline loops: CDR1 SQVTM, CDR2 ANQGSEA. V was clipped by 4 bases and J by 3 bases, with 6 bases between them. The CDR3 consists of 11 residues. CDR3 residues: CSVVGYTEAFF. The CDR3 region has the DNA TGCAGCGTTGTAGGGTACACTGAAGCTTTCTTT.

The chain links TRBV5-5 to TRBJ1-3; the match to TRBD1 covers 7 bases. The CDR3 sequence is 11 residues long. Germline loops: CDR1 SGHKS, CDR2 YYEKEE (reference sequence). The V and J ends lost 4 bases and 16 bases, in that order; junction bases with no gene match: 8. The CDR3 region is CASSLTGEDYF. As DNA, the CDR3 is TGTGCCAGCAGCCTAACAGGGGAGGACTATTTT. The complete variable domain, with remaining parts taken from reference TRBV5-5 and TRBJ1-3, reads DAGVTQSPTHLIKTRGQQVTLRCSPISGHKSVSWYQQVLGQGPQFIFQYYEKEERGRGNFPDRFSARQFPNYSSELNVNALLLGDSALYLCASSLTGEDYFGEGSWLTVV.

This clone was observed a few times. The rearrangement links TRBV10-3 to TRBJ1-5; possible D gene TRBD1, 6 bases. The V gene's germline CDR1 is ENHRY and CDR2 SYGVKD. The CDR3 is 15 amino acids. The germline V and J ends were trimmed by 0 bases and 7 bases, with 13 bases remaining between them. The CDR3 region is CAISESRAGEQPQHF. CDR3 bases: TGTGCCATCAGTGAGTCGAGGGCAGGGGAGCAGCCCCAGCATTTT.

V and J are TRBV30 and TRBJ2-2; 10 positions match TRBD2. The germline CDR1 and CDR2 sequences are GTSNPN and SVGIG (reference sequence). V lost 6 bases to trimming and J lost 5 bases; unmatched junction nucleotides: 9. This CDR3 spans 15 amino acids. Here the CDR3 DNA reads TGTGCCTGTGCTAGCGGGAGTTATCTGACCGGGGAGCTGTTTTTT. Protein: CACASGSYLTGELFF.

CDR3 sequence (DNA): TGTGCCAGCACTTGGACAGCGGGGGTTAACTATGGCTACACCTTC. Protein product: CASTWTAGVNYGYTF. This chain connects TRBV9 to TRBJ1-2, with D perhaps matching TRBD1 (6 bases). The CDR3 has 15 amino acids. Germline assignment: CDR1 SGDLS and CDR2 YYNGEE. V was clipped by 6 bases and J by 1 base, with 16 bases between them.

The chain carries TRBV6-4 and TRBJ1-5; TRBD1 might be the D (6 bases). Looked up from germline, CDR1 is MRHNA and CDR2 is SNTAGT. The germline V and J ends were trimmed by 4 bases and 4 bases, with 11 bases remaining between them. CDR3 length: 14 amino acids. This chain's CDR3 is CASSARQGNQPQHF. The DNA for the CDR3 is TGTGCCAGCAGTGCAAGGCAGGGGAATCAGCCCCAGCATTTT.

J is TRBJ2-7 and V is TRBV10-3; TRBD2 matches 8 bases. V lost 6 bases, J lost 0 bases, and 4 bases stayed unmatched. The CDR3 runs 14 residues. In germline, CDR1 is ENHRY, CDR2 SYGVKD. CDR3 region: CAIRGGRSSYEQYF. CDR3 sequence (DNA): TGTGCCATCAGGGGCGGGAGGAGCTCCTACGAGCAGTACTTC.

CDR3 in DNA: TGCGCCAGCAGCCAAGGACAGGGGACTAATGAAAAACTGTTTTTT. Its translation: CASSQGQGTNEKLFF. The chain combines TRBV4-1 with TRBJ1-4; 8 bases fit TRBD1. This CDR3 has 15 residues. Unmatched junction bases numbered 0, after V lost 1 base and J lost 2 bases. The germline V gene has CDR1 MGHRA and CDR2 YSYEKL.

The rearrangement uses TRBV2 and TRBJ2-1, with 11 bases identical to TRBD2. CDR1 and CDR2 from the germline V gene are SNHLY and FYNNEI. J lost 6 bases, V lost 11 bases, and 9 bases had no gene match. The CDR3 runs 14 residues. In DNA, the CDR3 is TGTGCCTGGTCCCGACTAGCGGGGCGCAATGAGCAGTTCTTC. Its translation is CAWSRLAGRNEQFF.

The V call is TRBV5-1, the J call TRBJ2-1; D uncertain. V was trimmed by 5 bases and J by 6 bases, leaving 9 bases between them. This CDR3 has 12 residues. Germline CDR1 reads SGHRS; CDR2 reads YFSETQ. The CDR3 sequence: CASSFYGNEQFF. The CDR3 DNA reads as TGCGCCAGCAGTTTCTATGGCAATGAGCAGTTCTTC.

DNA for the CDR3: TGTGCCAGCAGCCCAAACCGCGAAATGAGCATTCAGTACTTC. Protein: CASSPNREMSIQYF. The gene calls are TRBV7-2 and TRBJ2-4, with no clear D. This CDR3 spans 14 amino acids. Germline V CDR1 and CDR2: SGHTA, FQGNSA. Trimming took off 5 bases at V and 9 bases at J, with 17 bases between the two ends.

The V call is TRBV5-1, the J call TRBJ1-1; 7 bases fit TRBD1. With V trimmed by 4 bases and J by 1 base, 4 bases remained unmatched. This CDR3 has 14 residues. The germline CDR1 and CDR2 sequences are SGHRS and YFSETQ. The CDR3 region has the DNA TGCGCCAGCAGCCCACGACAGGGGAACACTGAAGCTTTCTTT. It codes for CASSPRQGNTEAFF. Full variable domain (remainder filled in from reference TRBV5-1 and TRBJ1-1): KAGVTQTPRYLIKTRGQQVTLSCSPISGHRSVSWYQQTPGQGLQFLFEYFSETQRNKGNFPGRFSGRQFSNSRSEMNVSTLELGDSALYLCASSPRQGNTEAFFGQGTRLTVV.

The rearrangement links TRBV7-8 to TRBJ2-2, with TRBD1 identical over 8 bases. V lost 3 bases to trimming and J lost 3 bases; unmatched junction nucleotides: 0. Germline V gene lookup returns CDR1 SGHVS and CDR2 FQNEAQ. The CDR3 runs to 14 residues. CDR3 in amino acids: CASSLTGDTGELFF. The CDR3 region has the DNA TGTGCCAGCAGCTTGACAGGGGACACCGGGGAGCTGTTTTTT.

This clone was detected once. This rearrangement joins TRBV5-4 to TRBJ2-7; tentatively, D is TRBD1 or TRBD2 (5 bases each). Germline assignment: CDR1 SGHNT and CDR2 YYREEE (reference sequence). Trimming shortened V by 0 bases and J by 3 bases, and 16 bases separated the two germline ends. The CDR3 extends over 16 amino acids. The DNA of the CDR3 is TGTGCCAGCAGCTTGGCCTCGGCAGGGAGTTACTACGAGCAGTACTTC. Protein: CASSLASAGSYYEQYF.

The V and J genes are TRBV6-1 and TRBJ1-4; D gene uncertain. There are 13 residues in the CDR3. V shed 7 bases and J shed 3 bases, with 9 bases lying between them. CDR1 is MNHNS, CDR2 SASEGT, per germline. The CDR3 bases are TGTGCCAGCAAGCGGAGTCCTAATGAAAAACTGTTTTTT. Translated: CASKRSPNEKLFF.

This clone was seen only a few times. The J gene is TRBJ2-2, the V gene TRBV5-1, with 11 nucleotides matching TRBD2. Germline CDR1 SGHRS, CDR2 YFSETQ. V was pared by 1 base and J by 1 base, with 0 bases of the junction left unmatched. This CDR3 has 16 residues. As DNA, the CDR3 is TGCGCCAGCAGCTTGACTAGCGGGGGGAACACCGGGGAGCTGTTTTTT. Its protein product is CASSLTSGGNTGELFF. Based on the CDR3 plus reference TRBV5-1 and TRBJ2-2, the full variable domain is KAGVTQTPRYLIKTRGQQVTLSCSPISGHRSVSWYQQTPGQGLQFLFEYFSETQRNKGNFPGRFSGRQFSNSRSEMNVSTLELGDSALYLCASSLTSGGNTGELFFGEGSRLTVL.

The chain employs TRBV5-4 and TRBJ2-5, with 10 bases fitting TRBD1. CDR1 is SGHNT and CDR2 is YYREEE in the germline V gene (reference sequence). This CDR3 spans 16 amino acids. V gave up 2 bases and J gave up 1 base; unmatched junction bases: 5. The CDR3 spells CASSFEGDRGQETQYF. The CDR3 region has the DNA TGTGCCAGCAGCTTCGAAGGGGACAGGGGCCAAGAGACCCAGTACTTC. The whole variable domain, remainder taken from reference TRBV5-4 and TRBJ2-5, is ETGVTQSPTHLIKTRGQQVTLRCSSQSGHNTVSWYQQALGQGPQFIFQYYREEENGRGNFPPRFSGLQFPNYSSELNVNALELDDSALYLCASSFEGDRGQETQYFGPGTRLLVL.

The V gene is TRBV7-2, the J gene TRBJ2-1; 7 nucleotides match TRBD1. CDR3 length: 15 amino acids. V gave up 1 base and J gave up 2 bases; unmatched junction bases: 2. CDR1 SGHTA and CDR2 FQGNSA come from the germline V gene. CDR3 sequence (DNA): TGTGCCAGCAGCTTAGAAGGACAGGCCTACAATGAGCAGTTCTTC. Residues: CASSLEGQAYNEQFF.

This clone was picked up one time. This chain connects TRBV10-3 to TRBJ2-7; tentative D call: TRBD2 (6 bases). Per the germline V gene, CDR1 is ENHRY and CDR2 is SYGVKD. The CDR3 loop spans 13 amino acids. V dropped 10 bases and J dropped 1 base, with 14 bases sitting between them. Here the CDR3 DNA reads TGTGCCACCAACGCGGGGATATCCTACGAGCAGTACTTC. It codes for CATNAGISYEQYF.

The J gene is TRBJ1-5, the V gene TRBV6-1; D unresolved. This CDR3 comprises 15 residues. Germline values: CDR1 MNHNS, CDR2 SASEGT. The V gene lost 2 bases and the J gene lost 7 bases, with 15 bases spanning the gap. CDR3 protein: CASSESGSPFQPQHF. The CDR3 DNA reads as TGTGCCAGCAGTGAATCGGGCAGCCCATTCCAGCCCCAGCATTTT.

CDR3 sequence (DNA): TGTGCCAGCAGTTTATTGAACCCGACGAACACCGGGGAGCTGTTTTTT. It encodes CASSLLNPTNTGELFF. The chain employs TRBV27 and TRBJ2-2; D remains ambiguous. Germline CDR1 is MNHEY and CDR2 is SMNVEV (reference sequence). The V and J ends lost 1 base and 0 bases respectively, with 9 bases between them. CDR3 length: 16 residues.

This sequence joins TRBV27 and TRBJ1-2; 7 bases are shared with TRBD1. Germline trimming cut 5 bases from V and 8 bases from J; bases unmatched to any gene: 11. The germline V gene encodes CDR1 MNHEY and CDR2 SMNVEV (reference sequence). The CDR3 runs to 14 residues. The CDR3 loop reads CASSGHGTAGGYTF. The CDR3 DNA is TGTGCCAGCAGTGGACACGGGACAGCAGGCGGCTACACCTTC.

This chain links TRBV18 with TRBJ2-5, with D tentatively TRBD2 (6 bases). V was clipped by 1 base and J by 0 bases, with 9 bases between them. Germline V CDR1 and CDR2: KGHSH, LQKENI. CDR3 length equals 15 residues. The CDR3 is CASSPLGSNQETQYF. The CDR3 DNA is TGTGCCAGCTCACCACTCGGGAGCAACCAAGAGACCCAGTACTTC.